This T cell receptor (beta chain) was identified in a study of response to subunit inactivated influenza vaccine. The study's findings and limits: The authors offered the suggestion that each seasonal influenza vaccination recruits few new T cells.

Comment on this clonotype: Antigen specificity is unknown.

V lost 6 bases and J lost 7; bases outside the gene matches: 11. Per the germline V gene, CDR1 is SQVTM and CDR2 is ANQGSEA. The CDR3 spans 14 residues. TCRdb used MiXCR to reprocess the RT-PCR reads, holding one entry per CDR3 protein. The table lists roughly 570,000 distinct CDR3 sequences, around 15% of them singletons. The chain recombines TRBV29-1 with TRBJ2-5; 10 bases map to TRBD2. This clonotype originated in a man in his fifties or sixties who received an inactivated influenza vaccine. The source was PBMCs from blood, collected roughly 13 days after vaccination. CDR3 residues: CSVAGTSVLGTQYF. The CDR3 DNA reads as TGCAGCGTAGCCGGGACTAGCGTTTTGGGGACCCAGTACTTC.